This TCR beta chain was found in a study of shared clonotypes between healthy human individuals. Assay used: immunoSEQ multiplex PCR; TCRdb lists only in-frame clones, some missing. The sample shows millions of clones, over 85% of them seen only once. This clone is a singleton in its sample. Antigen unknown. Study-level points and caveats: There were few donors, and this limited the genetic and exposure-history diversity represented. Of the naive CD4 clonotypes, roughly 5.5% were shared across a few donors.

Per the germline V gene, CDR1 is PRHDT and CDR2 is FYEKMQ (reference sequence). The CDR3 runs to 16 residues. Trimming cost V 5 bases and J 6 bases; bases outside gene matches: 9. J is TRBJ2-1 and V is TRBV13; TRBD2 aligns across 11 bases. This TCR came from a young man in good health. The material sequenced was naive CD4+ T cells sorted from blood. Noted subset: CD45RA+ positively selected. CDR3: CASSGLGTSGLNEQFF. CDR3 DNA: TGTGCCAGCAGCGGGCTAGGGACTAGCGGCCTCAATGAGCAGTTCTTC.